The present entry profiles one T cell receptor beta chain with its context. Some clones are missing from TCRdb's copy, which holds only in-frame ones; the method was immunoSEQ multiplex PCR. The top ten clones hold about 2% of a sample with 240,000 or so clones, around 86% of them seen once. This CDR3 is 18 amino acids long. CDR1 MGHRA and CDR2 YSYEKL come from the germline V gene. V shed 3 bases, J shed 2 bases, and the junction held 10 bases outside the gene matches. The sample belongs to a study of blood T cell repertoires in COVID-19. Overall study: The United States, Italy and Spain provided the acute and convalescent COVID-19 samples.

The source of this sequence is a man younger than 40 who had recovered from COVID-19. The chain employs TRBV4-1 and TRBJ2-1; 10 bases are a match to TRBD1. The sequenced sample consisted of peripheral blood. CDR3 bases: TGCGCCAGCAGCCAGGGCTACCGGGACAGGGGACCCTACAATGAGCAGTTCTTC. Its translation is CASSQGYRDRGPYNEQFF.